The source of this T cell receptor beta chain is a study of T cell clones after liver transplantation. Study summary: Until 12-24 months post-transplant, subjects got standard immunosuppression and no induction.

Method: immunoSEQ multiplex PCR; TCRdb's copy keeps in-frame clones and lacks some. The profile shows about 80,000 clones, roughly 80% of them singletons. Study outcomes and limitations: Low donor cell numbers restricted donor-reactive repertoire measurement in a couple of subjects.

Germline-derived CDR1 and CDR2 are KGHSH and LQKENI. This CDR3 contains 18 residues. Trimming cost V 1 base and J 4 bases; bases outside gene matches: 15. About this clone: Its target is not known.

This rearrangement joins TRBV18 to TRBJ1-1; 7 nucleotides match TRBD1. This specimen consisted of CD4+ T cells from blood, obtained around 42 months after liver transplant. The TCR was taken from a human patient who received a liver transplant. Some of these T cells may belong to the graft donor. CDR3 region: CASSPLPLRVRGITEAFF. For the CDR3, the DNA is TGTGCCAGCTCACCACTTCCTCTGAGGGTCAGGGGGATCACTGAAGCTTTCTTT.